This T cell receptor (beta chain) is from a study of blood T cell repertoires in COVID-19. Study-level information: Samples taken during acute and convalescent COVID-19 were collected in the United States, Italy and Spain. PBMCs, B-cell-depleted T cells, or T cells were the source of the cDNA or gDNA that made up the material.

In the original analysis: The authors estimated nucleated cell counts from reference gene primer amplification. This table comes from immunoSEQ multiplex PCR, and its TCRdb copy is limited to in-frame clones, with some not included. Clone size and V and J calls were adopted from that table, with D and trimming inferred from the DNA. The sample includes about 74,000 clones, approximately 85% of them seen just once. In germline, CDR1 is SGDLS, CDR2 YYNGEE. This CDR3 comprises 15 residues. Trimming cost V 4 bases and J 5 bases, with 18 bases left between them. The gene calls are TRBV9 and TRBJ1-1, with unresolved D. The sample was peripheral blood. The clonotype was recovered from a man in his 70s with acute or convalescent COVID-19. As DNA, the CDR3 is TGTGCCAGCAGCCCTCGACAAACGGGAGGGACTGAAGCTTTCTTT. It translates to CASSPRQTGGTEAFF.